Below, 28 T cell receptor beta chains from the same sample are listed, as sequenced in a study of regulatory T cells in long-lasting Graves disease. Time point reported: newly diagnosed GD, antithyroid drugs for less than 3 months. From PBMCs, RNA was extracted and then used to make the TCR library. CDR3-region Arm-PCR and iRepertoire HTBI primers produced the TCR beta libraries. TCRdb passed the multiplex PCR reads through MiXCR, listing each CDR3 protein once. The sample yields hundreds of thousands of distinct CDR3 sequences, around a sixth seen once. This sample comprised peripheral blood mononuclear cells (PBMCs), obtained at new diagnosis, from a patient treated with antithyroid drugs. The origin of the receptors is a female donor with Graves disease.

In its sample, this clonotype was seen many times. The CDR3 spells CASSLVNEQYF. The CDR3, as DNA: TGTGCCAGCAGCTTAGTGAACGAGCAGTACTTC. This rearrangement joins TRBV7-2 to TRBJ2-7; no clear D. Per the germline V gene, CDR1 is SGHTA and CDR2 is FQGNSA. V was shortened by 1 base and J by 5 bases, with 3 bases between the two germline ends. The CDR3 is 11 amino acids.

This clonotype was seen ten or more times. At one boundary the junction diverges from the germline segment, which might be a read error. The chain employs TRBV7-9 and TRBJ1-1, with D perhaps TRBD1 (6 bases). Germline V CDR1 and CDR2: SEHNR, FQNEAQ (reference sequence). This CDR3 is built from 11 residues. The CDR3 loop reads CASSWGQVLIF. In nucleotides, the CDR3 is TGTGCCAGCAGCTGGGGGCAGGTGCTAATTTTT.

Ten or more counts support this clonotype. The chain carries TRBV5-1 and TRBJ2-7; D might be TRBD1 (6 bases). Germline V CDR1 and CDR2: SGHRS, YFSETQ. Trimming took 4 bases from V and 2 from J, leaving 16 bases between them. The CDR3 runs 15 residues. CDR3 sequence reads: CASSASGTSPYEQYF. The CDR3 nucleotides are TGCGCCAGCAGCGCCTCCGGGACAAGCCCCTACGAGCAGTACTTC.

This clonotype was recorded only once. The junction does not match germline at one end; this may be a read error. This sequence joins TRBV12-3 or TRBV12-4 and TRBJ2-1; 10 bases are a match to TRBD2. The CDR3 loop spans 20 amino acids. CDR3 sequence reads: CASSPLPHQSGRASYNKQFF. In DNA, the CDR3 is TGTGCCAGCAGTCCCCTTCCCCACCAAAGCGGGAGGGCCTCCTACAATAAGCAGTTCTTC.

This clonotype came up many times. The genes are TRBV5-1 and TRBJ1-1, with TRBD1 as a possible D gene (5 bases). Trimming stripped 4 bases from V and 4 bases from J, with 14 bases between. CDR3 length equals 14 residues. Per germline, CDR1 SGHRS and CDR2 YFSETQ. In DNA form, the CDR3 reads TGCGCCAGCAGCCCGGGTGGGGGAATCACTGAAGCTTTCTTT. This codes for CASSPGGGITEAFF.

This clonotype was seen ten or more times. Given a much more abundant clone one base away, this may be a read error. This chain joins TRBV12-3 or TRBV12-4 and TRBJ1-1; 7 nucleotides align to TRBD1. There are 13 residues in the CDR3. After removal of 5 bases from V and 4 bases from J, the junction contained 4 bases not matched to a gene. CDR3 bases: TGTGCCAGCAGTCGGACAGGCCCCACTGAAGCTTTCTTT. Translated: CASSRTGPTEAFF.

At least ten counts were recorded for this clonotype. The CDR3 loop is CAIMGGGSYEQYF. The CDR3 DNA follows: TGTGCCATCATGGGAGGGGGCTCCTACGAGCAGTACTTC. The chain has TRBV10-3 and TRBJ2-7; a possible D gene is TRBD2 (7 bases). This CDR3 comprises 13 residues. Trimming shortened V by 7 bases and J by 0 bases, and 10 bases separated the two germline ends. CDR1 is ENHRY, CDR2 SYGVKD, per germline.

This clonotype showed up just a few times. The CDR3 loop is CASSYQGNSGANVLTF. CDR3 DNA: TGCGCCAGCAGCTATCAGGGCAACTCTGGGGCCAACGTCCTGACTTTC. The chain is built from TRBV4-3 and TRBJ2-6; a possible D gene is TRBD1 (5 bases). Germline lookup yields CDR1 LGHNA and CDR2 YSLEER. The CDR3 extends over 16 amino acids. Between the trimmed V and J ends, which lost 5 bases and 0 bases, there was a span of 11 bases.

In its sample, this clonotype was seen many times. This CDR3 is CASSFSGVPETQYF. The DNA for the CDR3 is TGTGCCAGCAGTTTCTCGGGAGTACCGGAGACCCAGTACTTC. The V and J genes are TRBV12-3 or TRBV12-4 and TRBJ2-5; tentatively, D is TRBD2 (6 bases). Trimming left V 3 bases short and J 5 bases short, with 13 bases between. The CDR3 covers 14 residues.

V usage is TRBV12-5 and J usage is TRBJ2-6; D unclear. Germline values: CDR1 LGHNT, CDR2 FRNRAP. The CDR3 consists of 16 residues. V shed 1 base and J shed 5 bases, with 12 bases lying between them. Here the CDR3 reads CASGLDELKWANVLTF. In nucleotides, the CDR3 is TGTGCTAGTGGTTTGGATGAGCTTAAATGGGCCAACGTCCTGACTTTC.

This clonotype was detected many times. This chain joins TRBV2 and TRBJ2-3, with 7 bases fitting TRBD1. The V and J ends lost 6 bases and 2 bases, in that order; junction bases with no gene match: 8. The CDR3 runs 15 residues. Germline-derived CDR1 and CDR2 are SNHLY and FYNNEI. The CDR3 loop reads CASSNRDSFTDTQYF. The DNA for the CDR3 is TGTGCCAGCAGCAACCGGGACAGTTTCACAGATACGCAGTATTTT.

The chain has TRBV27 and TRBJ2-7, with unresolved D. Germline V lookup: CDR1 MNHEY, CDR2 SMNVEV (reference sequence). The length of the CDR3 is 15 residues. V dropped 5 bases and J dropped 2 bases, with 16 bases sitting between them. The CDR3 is CASSRPSSGAYEQYF. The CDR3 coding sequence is TGTGCCAGCAGTCGCCCGTCGTCCGGCGCCTACGAGCAGTACTTC.

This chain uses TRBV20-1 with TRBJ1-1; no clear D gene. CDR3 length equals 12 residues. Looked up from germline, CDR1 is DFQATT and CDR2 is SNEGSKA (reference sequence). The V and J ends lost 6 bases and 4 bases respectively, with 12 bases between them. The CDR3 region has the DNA TGCAGTGCCCTTCTAGGTACCACTGAAGCTTTCTTT. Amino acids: CSALLGTTEAFF.

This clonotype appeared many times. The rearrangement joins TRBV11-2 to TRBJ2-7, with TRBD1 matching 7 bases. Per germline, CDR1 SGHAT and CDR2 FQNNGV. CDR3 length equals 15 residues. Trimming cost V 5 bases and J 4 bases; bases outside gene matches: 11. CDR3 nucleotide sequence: TGTGCCAGCAGCGCTTCCGTCGACAGGGTTTACGAGCAGTACTTC. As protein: CASSASVDRVYEQYF. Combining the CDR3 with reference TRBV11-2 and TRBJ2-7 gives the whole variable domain EAGVAQSPRYKIIEKRQSVAFWCNPISGHATLYWYQQILGQGPKLLIQFQNNGVVDDSQLPKDRFSAERLKGVDSTLKIQPAKLEDSAVYLCASSASVDRVYEQYFGPGTRLTVT.

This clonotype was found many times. The CDR3 spells CASSLDPGDTQYF. DNA of the CDR3: TGTGCCAGCAGCCTTGACCCGGGGGATACGCAGTATTTT. This chain links TRBV14 with TRBJ2-3; D may be TRBD2 (5 bases). CDR1 and CDR2 from the germline V gene are SGHDN and FVKESK. The CDR3 is 13 residues long. V was trimmed by 4 bases and J by 6 bases, leaving 11 bases between them.

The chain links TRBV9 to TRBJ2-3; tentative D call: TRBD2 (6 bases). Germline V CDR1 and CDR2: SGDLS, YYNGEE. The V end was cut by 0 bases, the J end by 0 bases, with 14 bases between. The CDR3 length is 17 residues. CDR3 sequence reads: CASSVGVSGLSTDTQYF. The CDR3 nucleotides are TGTGCCAGCAGCGTAGGTGTTAGCGGACTTAGCACAGATACGCAGTATTTT.

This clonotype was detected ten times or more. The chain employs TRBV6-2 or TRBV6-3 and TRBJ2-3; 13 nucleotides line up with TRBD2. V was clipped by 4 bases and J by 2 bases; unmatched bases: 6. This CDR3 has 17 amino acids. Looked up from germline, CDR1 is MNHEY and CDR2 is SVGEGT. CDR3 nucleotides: TGTGCCAGCAGTTCGATCGGACTAGCGGGAGACACAGATACGCAGTATTTT. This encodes CASSSIGLAGDTDTQYF.

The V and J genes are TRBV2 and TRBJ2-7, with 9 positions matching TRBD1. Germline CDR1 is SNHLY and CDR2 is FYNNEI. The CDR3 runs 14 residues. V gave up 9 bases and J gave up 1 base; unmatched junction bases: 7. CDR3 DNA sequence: TGTGCCAGTGTTTCCGGGACAGGGTCCTACGAGCAGTACTTC. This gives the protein CASVSGTGSYEQYF.

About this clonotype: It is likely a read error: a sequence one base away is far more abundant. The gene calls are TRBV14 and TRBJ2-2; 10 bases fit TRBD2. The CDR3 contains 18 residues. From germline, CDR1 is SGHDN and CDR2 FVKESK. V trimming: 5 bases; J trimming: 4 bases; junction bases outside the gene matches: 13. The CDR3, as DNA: TGTGCCAGCAGCTTAGTCTCAGCGGGAGGGCGTCCCACCGGGGAGCTGTTTTTT. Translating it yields CASSLVSAGGRPTGELFF.

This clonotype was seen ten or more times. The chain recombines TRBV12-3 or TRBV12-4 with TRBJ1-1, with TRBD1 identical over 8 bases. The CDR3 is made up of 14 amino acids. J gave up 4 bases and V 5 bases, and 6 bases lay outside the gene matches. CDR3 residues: CASSLVTGGTEAFF. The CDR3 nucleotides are TGTGCCAGCAGTCTCGTAACAGGGGGCACTGAAGCTTTCTTT.

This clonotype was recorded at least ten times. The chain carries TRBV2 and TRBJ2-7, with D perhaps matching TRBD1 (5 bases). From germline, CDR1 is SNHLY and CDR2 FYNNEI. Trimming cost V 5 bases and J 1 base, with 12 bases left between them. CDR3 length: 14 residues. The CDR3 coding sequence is TGTGCCAGCAGTAAGGAACAGGAGTCCTACGAGCAGTACTTC. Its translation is CASSKEQESYEQYF.

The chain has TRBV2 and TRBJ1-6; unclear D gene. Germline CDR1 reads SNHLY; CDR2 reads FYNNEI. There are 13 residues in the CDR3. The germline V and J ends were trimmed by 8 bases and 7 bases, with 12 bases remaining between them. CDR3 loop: CASEVTPNSPLHF. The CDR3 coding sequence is TGTGCCAGCGAAGTCACCCCAAATTCACCCCTCCACTTT. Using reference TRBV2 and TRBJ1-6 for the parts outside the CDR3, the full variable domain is EPEVTQTPSHQVTQMGQEVILRCVPISNHLYFYWYRQILGQKVEFLVSFYNNEISEKSEIFDDQFSVERPDGSNFTLKIRSTKLEDSAMYFCASEVTPNSPLHFGNGTRLTVT.

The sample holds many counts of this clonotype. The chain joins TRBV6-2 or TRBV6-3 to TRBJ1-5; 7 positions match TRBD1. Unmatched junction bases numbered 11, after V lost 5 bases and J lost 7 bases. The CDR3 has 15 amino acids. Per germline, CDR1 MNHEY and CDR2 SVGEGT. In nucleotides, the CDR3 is TGTGCCAGCAGTGAACGGACAGGACGAGAGCAGCCCCAGCATTTT. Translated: CASSERTGREQPQHF.

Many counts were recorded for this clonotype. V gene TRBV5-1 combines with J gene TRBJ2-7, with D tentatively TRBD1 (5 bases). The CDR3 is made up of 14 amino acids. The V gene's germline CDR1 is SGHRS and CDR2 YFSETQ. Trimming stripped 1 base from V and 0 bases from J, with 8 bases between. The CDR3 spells CASSLTTDSYEQYF. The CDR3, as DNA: TGCGCCAGCAGCTTGACGACAGACTCCTACGAGCAGTACTTC.

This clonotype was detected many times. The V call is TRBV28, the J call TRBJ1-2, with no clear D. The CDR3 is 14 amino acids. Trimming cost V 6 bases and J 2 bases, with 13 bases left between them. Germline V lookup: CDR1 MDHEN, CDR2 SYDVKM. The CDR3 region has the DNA TGTGCCAGCAGCTCCCATGGAGACAACTATGGCTACACCTTC. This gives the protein CASSSHGDNYGYTF.

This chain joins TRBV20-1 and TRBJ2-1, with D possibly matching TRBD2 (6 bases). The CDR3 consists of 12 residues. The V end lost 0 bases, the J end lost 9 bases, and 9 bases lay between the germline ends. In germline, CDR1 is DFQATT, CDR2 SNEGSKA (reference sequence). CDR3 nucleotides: TGCAGTGCTAGAGATCTCGGGGGTGAGCAGTTCTTC. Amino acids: CSARDLGGEQFF.

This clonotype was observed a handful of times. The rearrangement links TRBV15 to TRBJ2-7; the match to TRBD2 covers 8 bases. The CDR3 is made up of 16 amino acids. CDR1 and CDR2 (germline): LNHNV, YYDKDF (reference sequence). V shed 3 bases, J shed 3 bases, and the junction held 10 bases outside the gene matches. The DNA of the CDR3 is TGTGCCACCAGCAGTGAACCGGGACTAGAAGACTACGAGCAGTACTTC. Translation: CATSSEPGLEDYEQYF.

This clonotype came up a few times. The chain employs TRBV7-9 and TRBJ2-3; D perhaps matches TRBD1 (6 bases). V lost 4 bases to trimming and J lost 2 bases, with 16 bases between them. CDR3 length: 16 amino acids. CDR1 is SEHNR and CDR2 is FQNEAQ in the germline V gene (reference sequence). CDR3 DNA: TGTGCCAGCAGCTCGGCTTCGGGACAACCCACAGATACGCAGTATTTT. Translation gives CASSSASGQPTDTQYF.